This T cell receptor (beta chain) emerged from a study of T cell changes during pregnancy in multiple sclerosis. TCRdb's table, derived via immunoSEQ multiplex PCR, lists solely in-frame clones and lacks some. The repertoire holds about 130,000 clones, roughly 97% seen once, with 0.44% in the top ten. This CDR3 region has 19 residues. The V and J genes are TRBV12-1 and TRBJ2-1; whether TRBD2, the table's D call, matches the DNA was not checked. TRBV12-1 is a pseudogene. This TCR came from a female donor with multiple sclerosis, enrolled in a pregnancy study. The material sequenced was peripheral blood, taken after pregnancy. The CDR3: CASSFEQGWGLAVYNEQFF. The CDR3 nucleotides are TGTGCCAGCAGCTTTGAACAGGGGTGGGGACTAGCGGTCTACAATGAGCAGTTCTTC.